What follows are 5 T cell receptor beta chains derived from one specimen sequenced in a study of metastatic and nonmetastatic thyroid tumors. Thyroid surgery was performed in patients who had received no treatment beforehand. Using MiXCR, TCRdb reanalyzed the PCR reads. The sample gives 15,000 or so clones, almost 35% of which show up once; roughly 7.7% is in the top ten. The sample taken for sequencing was tumor tissue. Receptors were obtained from a female donor with papillary thyroid cancer or a benign thyroid nodule (not recorded which). Some clones in this sample may be carry-over from other donors' samples.

This clone has just a few counts. J is TRBJ2-7 and V is TRBV12-3 or TRBV12-4; TRBD2 is a possible D gene (6 bases). CDR3 size: 14 residues. Trimming shortened V by 5 bases and J by 0 bases, and 11 bases separated the two germline ends. The CDR3 DNA follows: TGTGCCAGCAGTACAACTAGCCTCTCCTACGAGCAGTACTTC. Translation gives CASSTTSLSYEQYF.

This clone was found a few times. This chain links TRBV6-2 or TRBV6-3 with TRBJ2-7; 7 bases fit TRBD1. CDR3 length: 15 amino acids. The J segment lost 6 bases and the V segment lost 5 bases, leaving 13 bases of the junction unmatched. The V gene's germline CDR1 is MNHEY and CDR2 SVGEGT. The DNA of the CDR3 is TGTGCCAGCAGTACCCCGAGTGACAGGGTGAGCGAGCAGTACTTC. Residues: CASSTPSDRVSEQYF.

The genes are TRBV7-8 and TRBJ2-7; TRBD2 agrees at 9 bases. J gave up 5 bases and V 1 base, and 6 bases lay outside the gene matches. The CDR3 sequence is 15 residues long. From germline, CDR1 is SGHVS and CDR2 FQNEAQ. The CDR3 here is CASSLEGSGGDEQYF. As DNA, the CDR3 is TGTGCCAGCAGCTTAGAAGGTAGCGGGGGCGACGAGCAGTACTTC.

The chain joins TRBV7-2 to TRBJ2-1; 10 bases agree with TRBD2. The CDR3 is 15 residues long. CDR1 is SGHTA and CDR2 is FQGNSA in the germline V gene. Unmatched junction bases numbered 2, after V lost 1 base and J lost 5 bases. Here the CDR3 reads CASSLGLAGDNEQFF. CDR3 coding DNA: TGTGCCAGCAGCTTAGGGCTAGCGGGAGACAATGAGCAGTTCTTC.

This clone was seen only a few times. This chain links TRBV19 with TRBJ2-7; no firm D call. Germline values: CDR1 LNHDA, CDR2 SQIVND (reference sequence). Trimming cost V 3 bases and J 6 bases, with 6 bases left between them. The CDR3 contains 11 residues. CDR3 in amino acids: CASSIWGEQYF. The CDR3 region has the DNA TGTGCCAGTAGTATCTGGGGCGAGCAGTACTTC.